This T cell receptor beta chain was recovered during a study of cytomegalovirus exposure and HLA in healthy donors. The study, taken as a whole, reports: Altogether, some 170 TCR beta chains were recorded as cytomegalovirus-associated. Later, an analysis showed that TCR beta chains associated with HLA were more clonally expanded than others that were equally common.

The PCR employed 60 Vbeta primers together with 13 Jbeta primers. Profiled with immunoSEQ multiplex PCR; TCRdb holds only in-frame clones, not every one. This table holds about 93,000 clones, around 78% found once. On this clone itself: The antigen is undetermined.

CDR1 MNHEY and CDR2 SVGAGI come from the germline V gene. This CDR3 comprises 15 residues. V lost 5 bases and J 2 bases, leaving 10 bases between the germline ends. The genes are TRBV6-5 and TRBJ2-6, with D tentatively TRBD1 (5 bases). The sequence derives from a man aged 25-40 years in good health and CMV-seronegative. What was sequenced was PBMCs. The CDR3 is CASSPGSAGANVLTF. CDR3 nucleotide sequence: TGTGCCAGCAGTCCAGGGTCTGCTGGGGCCAACGTCCTGACTTTC.